The present T cell receptor (beta chain) was sequenced within a study of shared clonotypes between healthy human individuals. For each subset, genomic DNA was distributed in equal portions over several immunoSEQ plates. Here immunoSEQ multiplex PCR was the method, and the copy in TCRdb shows in-frame clones only, minus some. The data hold roughly 400,000 clones, with approximately 96% observed a single time. Findings of the study overall: Incompleteness in sorted-subset sequencing, despite large depth, was shown by rarefaction. Memory subsets had estimated richness that was generally smaller than that of naive subsets.

CDR3 length: 12 residues. Germline CDR1 MNHNY, CDR2 SVGAGI (reference sequence). The ends were cut back, 6 bases at V and 5 bases at J, with 8 bases in the middle. Remarks on this clone: Its antigen is undetermined.

The chain links TRBV6-6 to TRBJ2-1, with D unresolved. This TCR was sampled from a man between 25 and 39 years old in good health. Input material: memory CD8+ T cells sorted from blood. Subset in this sample: CD45RO+ cells pooled with CCR7-negative TemRA cells. The chain's CDR3 is CASSLTDNEQFF. As DNA, the CDR3 is TGTGCCAGCAGCTTGACCGACAATGAGCAGTTCTTC.